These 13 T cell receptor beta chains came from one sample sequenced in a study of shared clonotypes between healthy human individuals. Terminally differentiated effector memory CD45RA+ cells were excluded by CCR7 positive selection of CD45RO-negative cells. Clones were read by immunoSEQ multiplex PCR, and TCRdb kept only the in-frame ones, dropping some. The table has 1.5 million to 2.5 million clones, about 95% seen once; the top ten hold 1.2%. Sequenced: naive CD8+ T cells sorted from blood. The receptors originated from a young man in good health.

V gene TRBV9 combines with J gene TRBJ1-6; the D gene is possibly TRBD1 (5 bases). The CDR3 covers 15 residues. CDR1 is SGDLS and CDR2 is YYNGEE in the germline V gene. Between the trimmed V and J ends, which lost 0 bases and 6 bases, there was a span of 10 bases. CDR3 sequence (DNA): TGTGCCAGCAGCGTAGCTTTAGGGGTTAATTCACCCCTCCACTTT. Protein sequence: CASSVALGVNSPLHF.

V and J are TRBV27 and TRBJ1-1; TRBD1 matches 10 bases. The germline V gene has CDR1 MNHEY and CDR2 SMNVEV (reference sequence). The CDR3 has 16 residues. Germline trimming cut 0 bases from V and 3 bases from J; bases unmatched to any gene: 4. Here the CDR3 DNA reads TGTGCCAGCAGTTTATCCGGGACAGGGGTCTACACTGAAGCTTTCTTT. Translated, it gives CASSLSGTGVYTEAFF.

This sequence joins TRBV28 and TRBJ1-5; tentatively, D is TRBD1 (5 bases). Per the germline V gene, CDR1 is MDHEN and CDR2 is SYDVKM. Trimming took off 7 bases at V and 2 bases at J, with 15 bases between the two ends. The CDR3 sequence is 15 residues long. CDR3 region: CASNLGPGGNQPQHF. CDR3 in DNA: TGTGCCAGCAACCTAGGGCCGGGGGGCAATCAGCCCCAGCATTTT.

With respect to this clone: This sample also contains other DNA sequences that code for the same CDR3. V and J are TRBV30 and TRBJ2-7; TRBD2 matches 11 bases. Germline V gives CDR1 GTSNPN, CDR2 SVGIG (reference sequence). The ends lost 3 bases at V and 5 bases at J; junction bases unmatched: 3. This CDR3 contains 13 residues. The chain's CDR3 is CAWSVLAGDEQYF. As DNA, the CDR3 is TGTGCCTGGAGCGTACTAGCGGGAGACGAGCAGTACTTC. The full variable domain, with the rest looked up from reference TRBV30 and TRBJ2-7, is SQTIHQWPATLVQPVGSPLSLECTVEGTSNPNLYWYRQAAGRGLQLLFYSVGIGQISSEVPQNLSASRPQDRQFILSSKKLLLSDSGFYLCAWSVLAGDEQYFGPGTRLTVT.

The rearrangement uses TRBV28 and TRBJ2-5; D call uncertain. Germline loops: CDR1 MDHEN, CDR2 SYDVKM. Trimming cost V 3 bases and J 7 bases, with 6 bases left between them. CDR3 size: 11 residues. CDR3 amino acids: CASSFEGTQYF. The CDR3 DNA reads TGTGCCAGCAGTTTCGAAGGGACCCAGTACTTC.

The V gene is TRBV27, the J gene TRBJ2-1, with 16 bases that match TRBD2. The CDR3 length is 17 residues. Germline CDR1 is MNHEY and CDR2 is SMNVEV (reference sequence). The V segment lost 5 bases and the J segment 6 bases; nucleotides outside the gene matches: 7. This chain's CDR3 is CASSLGLAGGPLNEQFF. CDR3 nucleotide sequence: TGTGCCAGCAGTCTGGGACTAGCGGGAGGGCCTCTCAATGAGCAGTTCTTC.

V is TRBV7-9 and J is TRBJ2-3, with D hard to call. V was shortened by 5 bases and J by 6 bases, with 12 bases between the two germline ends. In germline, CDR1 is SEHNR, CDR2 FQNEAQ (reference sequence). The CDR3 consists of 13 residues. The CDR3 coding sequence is TGTGCCAGCAGCCAGCCACTCTTGGATACGCAGTATTTT. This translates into CASSQPLLDTQYF.

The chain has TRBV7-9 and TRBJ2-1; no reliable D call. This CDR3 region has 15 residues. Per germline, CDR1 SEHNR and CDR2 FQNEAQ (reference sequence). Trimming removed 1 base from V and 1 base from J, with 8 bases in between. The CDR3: CASSLVVGSYNEQFF. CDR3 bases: TGTGCCAGCAGCTTAGTGGTGGGATCCTACAATGAGCAGTTCTTC.

CDR3: CASHRTASTDTQYF. The DNA of the CDR3 is TGTGCCTCCCACCGGACGGCTAGCACAGATACGCAGTATTTT. The V call is TRBV6-1, the J call TRBJ2-3; D unclear. CDR1 is MNHNS and CDR2 is SASEGT in the germline V gene. CDR3 size: 14 residues. Between the trimmed V and J ends, which lost 11 bases and 0 bases, there was a span of 15 bases.

CDR3 bases: TGTGCCAGCAGCTACCGGGACTTGAACACTGAAGCTTTCTTT. It yields the protein CASSYRDLNTEAFF. V is TRBV7-6 and J is TRBJ1-1; weak D call: TRBD1 (5 bases). This CDR3 spans 14 amino acids. CDR1 and CDR2 (germline): SGHVS, FNYEAQ. Trimming removed 4 bases at V and 0 bases at J, with 9 bases between.

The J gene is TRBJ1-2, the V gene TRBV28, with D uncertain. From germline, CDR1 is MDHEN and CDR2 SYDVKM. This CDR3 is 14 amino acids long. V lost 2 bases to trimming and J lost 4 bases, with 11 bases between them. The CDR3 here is CASSLSTAIYGYTF. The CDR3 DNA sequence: TGTGCCAGCAGTTTAAGTACAGCCATCTATGGCTACACCTTC.

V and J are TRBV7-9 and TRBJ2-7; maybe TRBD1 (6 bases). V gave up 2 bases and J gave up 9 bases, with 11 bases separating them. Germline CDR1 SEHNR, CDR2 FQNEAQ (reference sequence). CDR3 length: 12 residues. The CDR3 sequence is CASSLQGSSQYF. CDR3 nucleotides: TGTGCCAGCAGCTTACAGGGGTCTTCGCAGTACTTC.

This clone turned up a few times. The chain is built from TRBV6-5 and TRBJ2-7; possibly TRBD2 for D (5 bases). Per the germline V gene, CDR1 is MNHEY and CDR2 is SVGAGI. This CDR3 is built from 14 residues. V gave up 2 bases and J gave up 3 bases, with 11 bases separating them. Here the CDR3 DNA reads TGTGCCAGCAGTTACGCTGTCGAGGGCTACGAGCAGTACTTC. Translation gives CASSYAVEGYEQYF.